This T cell receptor beta chain stems from a study of human T cells and chemical hapten exposure. Time point defined: patch test 2, 6 weeks after DPC sensitization. The treatment denotes: therapeutic diphenylcyclopropenone sensitization with weekly scalp DPC. Researchers extracted total RNA from unfractionated whole blood. This clonotype was counted between two and nine times. TCRdb reanalysed the RACE reads using MiXCR and keeps one entry per CDR3 protein. The table shows under 450,000 distinct CDR3 sequences, with around 6% occurring only once. In germline, CDR1 is DFQATT, CDR2 SNEGSKA (reference sequence). V was clipped by 0 bases and J by 9 bases, with 12 bases between them. The length of the CDR3 is 13 residues.

The sequences come from whole blood, collected in connection with sensitization to the hapten diphenylcyclopropenone (DPC). J is TRBJ2-4 and V is TRBV20-1, with a possible D match to TRBD2 (5 bases). The TCR sequence derives from a woman aged 18-29 years with alopecia areata. Some clones in this sample may be carry-over from other donors' samples. Written as DNA, the CDR3 is TGCAGTGCTAGAGATTCCGGGGTCGGCATTCAGTACTTC. Translating it yields CSARDSGVGIQYF.